The next 18 T cell receptor beta chains were all read from a single sample in a study of tumor-infiltrating lymphocytes in primary liver carcinoma. Synthesis of TCR beta cDNA was carried out from approximately 500 ng total RNA with a constant-region primer. Amplification in three nested multiplex PCR rounds with slightly modified ARM-PCR gave rise to TCR beta libraries. Primers for the first two PCR rounds were TRBV1-TRBV30 forward primers and a C-beta reverse primer (roughly 10 cycles per round). A single record per CDR3 protein comes from TCRdb applying MiXCR to the multiplex PCR reads. The sample consists of some 320,000 distinct CDR3 sequences, roughly 60% of them appearing once. Researchers drew blood RNA from unsorted whole blood and extracted germline DNA as well. The sequencing sample was made of peripheral blood. These receptors all come from a man in his forties or fifties with primary liver carcinoma and hepatitis B virus infection.

This clonotype has a handful of counts. Possible read error: a much larger clone is one base away. CDR3 in DNA: TGTACCTGGAGTCGGACAGGAGAGACCCAGTACTTC. Its translation: CTWSRTGETQYF. This chain uses TRBV30 with TRBJ2-5; 7 bases are shared with TRBD1. From germline, CDR1 is GTSNPN and CDR2 SVGIG (reference sequence). The CDR3 consists of 12 residues.

This clonotype has at least ten counts. The chain uses TRBV5-6 and TRBJ2-7, with D perhaps TRBD2 (5 bases). CDR3 length: 12 amino acids. Germline lookup yields CDR1 SGHDT and CDR2 YYEEEE. V lost 4 bases, J lost 4 bases, and 9 bases lay in between. CDR3 bases: TGTGCCAGCAGCACGGGGTTATACGAGCAGTACTTC. It translates to CASSTGLYEQYF.

This clonotype was picked up one time. CDR3 coding DNA: TGTGCCAGCAGACCAACCCCTCGGACTAGCGGATACACAGATACGCAGTATTTT. This encodes CASRPTPRTSGYTDTQYF. The chain couples TRBV28 to TRBJ2-3; 10 bases match TRBD2. This CDR3 is 18 amino acids long. The J segment lost 2 bases and the V segment lost 6 bases, leaving 14 bases of the junction unmatched. The germline V gene has CDR1 MDHEN and CDR2 SYDVKM.

To note about this clonotype: Compared with germline, one end of the junction differs, possibly owing to a read error. The V and J genes are TRBV5-1 and TRBJ1-2; D unclear. Germline CDR1 reads SGHRS; CDR2 reads YFSETQ. This CDR3 is 15 amino acids long. The DNA for the CDR3 is TGCGCCAGCAACTTGGATGCAGCATCAGGCTATGGCTACACCTTC. Amino acid sequence: CASNLDAASGYGYTF.

The chain combines TRBV5-1 with TRBJ2-7; D tentatively fits TRBD1 or TRBD2 (5 bases each). The CDR3 is 15 amino acids. The V end lost 0 bases, the J end lost 5 bases, and 15 bases lay between the germline ends. Germline assignment: CDR1 SGHRS and CDR2 YFSETQ. CDR3 in DNA: TGCGCCAGCAGCTTGGTTGGGGGAGCGCCCAACGAGCAGTACTTC. Protein sequence: CASSLVGGAPNEQYF.

This clonotype has a handful of counts. The gene calls are TRBV12-3 or TRBV12-4 and TRBJ1-1; D is undetermined. V shed 8 bases and J shed 2 bases, with 15 bases lying between them. The CDR3 extends over 14 amino acids. CDR3 DNA: TGTGCCAGCGGTTGGAGAGGGCCAAACACTGAAGCTTTCTTT. Amino acid sequence: CASGWRGPNTEAFF.

Concerning this clonotype itself: The conserved phenylalanine or tryptophan is not found at the CDR3 terminus, so this likely reflects a read error. The rearrangement joins TRBV4-1 to TRBJ1-1; unclear D gene. The germline CDR1 and CDR2 sequences are MGHRA and YSYEKL. The CDR3 consists of 14 residues. Trimming stripped 0 bases from V and 1 base from J, with 6 bases between. DNA for the CDR3: TGCGCCAGCAGCCAAGAGGGTTCGAACACTGAAGCTTTCGTT. Its protein is CASSQEGSNTEAFV.

The count of this clonotype is one. The junction departs from germline at one end; a sequencing error may be responsible. The J gene is TRBJ2-1, the V gene TRBV6-2 or TRBV6-3; D is ambiguous. This CDR3 comprises 13 residues. In germline, CDR1 is MNHEY, CDR2 SVGEGT. The CDR3 spells CASRRLPDAEQIF. The CDR3 DNA sequence: TGTGCCAGCAGACGACTCCCCGACGCCGAGCAGATCTTC.

Ten or more counts support this clonotype. The genes are TRBV29-1 and TRBJ2-7; D unclear. Trimming shortened V by 4 bases and J by 0 bases, and 7 bases separated the two germline ends. Per the germline V gene, CDR1 is SQVTM and CDR2 is ANQGSEA. The CDR3 runs 12 residues. For the CDR3, the DNA is TGCAGCGTTGGGATCAGCTCCTACGAGCAGTACTTC. Protein: CSVGISSYEQYF.

A note on this clonotype: The junction and the germline gene differ at one end; a read error may be behind it. V gene TRBV6-5 combines with J gene TRBJ2-7, with 11 bases fitting TRBD1. CDR3 size: 13 residues. Germline lookup yields CDR1 MNHEY and CDR2 SVGAGI. CDR3 DNA sequence: TGTGCCGGCAGCGGTTGGGACAGGGGGTCACAGTACTTC. Translated: CAGSGWDRGSQYF.

Many counts were recorded for this clonotype. The chain uses TRBV6-2 or TRBV6-3 and TRBJ2-3; D not resolved. This CDR3 has 14 residues. V dropped 5 bases and J dropped 5 bases, with 14 bases sitting between them. Germline assignment: CDR1 MNHEY and CDR2 SVGEGT. The chain's CDR3 is CASSPREVGDTQYF. The CDR3, as DNA: TGTGCCAGCAGTCCCCGAGAGGTTGGAGATACGCAGTATTTT.

Notes on this clonotype: Since a much larger clone is just one base distant, this may be a read error. The chain is built from TRBV5-5 and TRBJ2-7; no firm D call. CDR3 size: 15 residues. Germline-derived CDR1 and CDR2 are SGHKS and YYEKEE (reference sequence). CDR3 protein: CTSSFDIRPPYEQYF. As DNA, the CDR3 is TGTACCAGCAGCTTCGATATACGGCCACCCTACGAGCAGTACTTC.

As for this clonotype: The conserved final phenylalanine or tryptophan is absent from the CDR3, which likely points to a read error. This sequence joins TRBV11-1 and TRBJ2-1, with 7 bases matching TRBD1. This CDR3 contains 16 residues. The germline CDR1 and CDR2 sequences are SGHAT and FQDESV (reference sequence). The CDR3 region has the DNA TGTGCCAGCAGCTTTAGACAGGGCAGACCCTACAATGTGCAGTTCTTA. It specifies CASSFRQGRPYNVQFL.

Many counts were recorded for this clonotype. The genes are TRBV10-3 and TRBJ2-7; 7 positions match TRBD2. Germline CDR1 and CDR2: ENHRY and SYGVKD. There are 14 residues in the CDR3. V was clipped by 11 bases and J by 5 bases; unmatched bases: 15. For the CDR3, the DNA is TGTGCCGCCCAGCCAGCGGGAACAGGAAACGAGCAGTACTTC. This encodes CAAQPAGTGNEQYF.

This chain connects TRBV6-5 to TRBJ1-2; D not resolved. The CDR3 is 14 residues long. The V end lost 5 bases, the J end lost 4 bases, and 14 bases lay between the germline ends. Germline CDR1 reads MNHEY; CDR2 reads SVGAGI. CDR3 bases: TGTGCCAGCAGTCACGCCGAATCAGGCTATGGCTACACCTTC. Residues: CASSHAESGYGYTF.

Many counts were recorded for this clonotype. The chain is built from TRBV6-2 or TRBV6-3 and TRBJ2-1, with 9 positions matching TRBD2. The germline gives CDR1 MNHEY, CDR2 SVGEGT. V shed 2 bases and J 5 bases; nucleotides not matched to a gene: 7. This CDR3 comprises 16 residues. The CDR3 DNA reads TGTGCCAGCAGTTACCCCGGGCTAGCGGGAAACAATGAGCAGTTCTTC. Amino acids: CASSYPGLAGNNEQFF.

Comment on this clonotype: A much larger clone differs from this one at a single base, so this may be a read error. The chain recombines TRBV6-2 or TRBV6-3 with TRBJ1-1; the D is unclear. Trimming shortened V by 2 bases and J by 7 bases, and 14 bases separated the two germline ends. This CDR3 spans 14 amino acids. Germline V gives CDR1 MNHEY, CDR2 SVGEGT. CDR3 residues: CASSYHGLKNEAFF. The CDR3, as DNA: TGTGCCAGCAGTTACCACGGGTTAAAGAATGAAGCTTTCTTT.

A note on this clonotype: A read error may explain this, as a much larger clone is one base away. V usage is TRBV6-2 or TRBV6-3 and J usage is TRBJ2-3; D may match TRBD1 or TRBD2 (8 bases each). The CDR3 contains 14 residues. Germline-derived CDR1 and CDR2 are MNHEY and SVGEGT. The CDR3 DNA follows: TGTGCCAGCAGGGGACTAGTAGGGACAGGTACGCAGTATTTT. Amino acid sequence: CASRGLVGTGTQYF.